This T cell receptor beta chain was captured by sequencing in a study of cytotoxic CD8 clonotypes in ibrutinib-treated CLL. Only in-frame clones appear in the TCRdb table, and some are missing; sequencing was by immunoSEQ multiplex PCR. The table shows more than 200,000 clones, with 70% occurring only once. This clone was detected a few times. Its antigen remains unidentified. Study observations and caveats: Sustained-remission and progressing patients' sampling times differed. At the start, clonality exceeded age-matched healthy donors and followed circulating CD8+ T-cell counts.

Here the sequenced sample was PBMCs, taken after 24 months of ibrutinib treatment. The TCR originated in a human donor with chronic lymphocytic leukemia.

The CDR3 loop is CASSRQENQPQHF. In DNA form, the CDR3 reads TGTGCCAGCAGCCGGCAAGAAAATCAGCCCCAGCATTTT. The rearrangement joins TRBV6-5 to TRBJ1-5; D is ambiguous. This CDR3 region has 13 residues. The germline V gene has CDR1 MNHEY and CDR2 SVGAGI. V lost 6 bases to trimming and J lost 4 bases, with 10 bases between them.